The next 18 T cell receptor beta chains were all read from a single sample in a study of blood T cell repertoires in COVID-19. Data came from immunoSEQ multiplex PCR; TCRdb stores just in-frame clones and leaves some out. The repertoire consists of approximately 380,000 clones, with approximately 89% occurring once and the leading ten covering 0.8% to 0.9%. The sample taken for sequencing was PBMCs or T cells enriched from blood (not recorded which). These receptors originate from a woman aged 40 to 49 who had been exposed to COVID-19.

The J gene is TRBJ2-1, the V gene TRBV5-6, with TRBD2 as a possible D gene (6 bases). Deletions cut 1 base from V and 6 bases from J, with 14 bases between. The CDR3 sequence is 15 residues long. The germline V gene has CDR1 SGHDT and CDR2 YYEEEE. Here the CDR3 DNA reads TGTGCCAGCAGCTTGTACGGGGTCGGGGGCAATGAGCAGTTCTTC. This sequence encodes CASSLYGVGGNEQFF.

The rearrangement joins TRBV12-3 or TRBV12-4 to TRBJ1-5, with D uncertain. The CDR3 runs 13 residues. V lost 6 bases to trimming and J lost 7 bases, with 13 bases between them. CDR3 residues: CASREAGAQPQHF. The CDR3 DNA reads as TGTGCCAGCAGGGAGGCGGGAGCCCAGCCCCAGCATTTT.

V gene TRBV6-5 combines with J gene TRBJ1-6; possibly TRBD1 for D (5 bases). The CDR3 has 13 residues. V was clipped by 6 bases and J by 7 bases, with 10 bases between them. Germline V gene data show CDR1 as MNHEY and CDR2 as SVGAGI. The CDR3 nucleotides are TGTGCCAGCAGCCCGGGACTAAATTCACCCCTCCACTTT. It specifies CASSPGLNSPLHF.

The CDR3, as DNA: TGTGCCAGTAGTCGCGGATACAACTATGGCTACACCTTC. It encodes CASSRGYNYGYTF. This chain connects TRBV19 to TRBJ1-2; D ambiguous. The CDR3 sequence is 13 residues long. CDR1 LNHDA and CDR2 SQIVND come from the germline V gene (reference sequence). The V end was cut by 5 bases, the J end by 2 bases, with 9 bases between. Based on the CDR3 plus reference TRBV19 and TRBJ1-2, the full variable domain is DGGITQSPKYLFRKEGQNVTLSCEQNLNHDAMYWYRQDPGQGLRLIYYSQIVNDFQKGDIAEGYSVSREKKESFPLTVTSAQKNPTAFYLCASSRGYNYGYTFGSGTRLTVV.

For the CDR3, the DNA is TGCGCCAGCAGCCAGGGCTTTGGGACTAGCGGTCCCTACAATGAGCAGTTCTTC. Its protein product is CASSQGFGTSGPYNEQFF. The V call is TRBV4-3, the J call TRBJ2-1, with TRBD2 matching over 11 bases. CDR1 is LGHNA, CDR2 YSLEER, per germline. The V segment lost 3 bases and the J segment 2 bases; nucleotides outside the gene matches: 9. The length of the CDR3 is 18 residues.

This chain joins TRBV30 and TRBJ1-4; 8 nucleotides agree with TRBD1. CDR3 length: 14 amino acids. V lost 0 bases and J lost 10; bases outside the gene matches: 7. Germline CDR1 GTSNPN, CDR2 SVGIG (reference sequence). For the CDR3, the DNA is TGTGCCTGGAGTGTTCGAAACAGGGGGGGAAAACTGTTTTTT. It translates to CAWSVRNRGGKLFF.

This chain uses TRBV2 with TRBJ2-7, with no clear D. Trimming shortened V by 10 bases and J by 2 bases, and 9 bases separated the two germline ends. Per the germline V gene, CDR1 is SNHLY and CDR2 is FYNNEI. This CDR3 region has 11 residues. CDR3 nucleotide sequence: TGTGCCACAACACCGACCTACGAGCAGTACTTC. It encodes CATTPTYEQYF.

The genes are TRBV19 and TRBJ2-1, with TRBD2 identical over 10 bases. Per the germline V gene, CDR1 is LNHDA and CDR2 is SQIVND (reference sequence). The CDR3 extends over 15 amino acids. V lost 0 bases to trimming and J lost 15 bases; unmatched junction nucleotides: 11. CDR3 in amino acids: CASSIDPGLAGVAFF. CDR3 coding DNA: TGTGCCAGTAGTATAGATCCAGGGCTAGCGGGAGTTGCGTTCTTC.

This clone was found a few times. The CDR3 region has the DNA TGTGCCTGGAGTCCTTTAGGAGCCCGGGGTAACTATGGCTACACCTTC. This codes for CAWSPLGARGNYGYTF. V gene TRBV30 combines with J gene TRBJ1-2; the D is unclear. CDR1 GTSNPN and CDR2 SVGIG come from the germline V gene (reference sequence). V was trimmed by 2 bases and J by 1 base, leaving 17 bases between them. The CDR3 is made up of 16 amino acids.

J is TRBJ2-3 and V is TRBV29-1; 15 nucleotides align to TRBD2. The V segment lost 5 bases and the J segment 0 bases; nucleotides outside the gene matches: 9. CDR3 length: 18 residues. Looked up from germline, CDR1 is SQVTM and CDR2 is ANQGSEA. The CDR3 reads CSVPPGLAGGRSTDTQYF. CDR3 coding DNA: TGCAGCGTTCCTCCGGGACTAGCGGGAGGAAGAAGCACAGATACGCAGTATTTT.

This sequence joins TRBV3-1 (or the pseudogene TRBV3-2) and TRBJ2-1; a weak D match, TRBD1 (5 bases). V was pared by 1 base and J by 5 bases, with 12 bases between. This CDR3 spans 15 amino acids. CDR1 LGHDT and CDR2 YNNKEL come from the germline V gene (reference sequence). As DNA, the CDR3 is TGTGCCAGCAGCCAAGTCAGGGTTCGACACAATGAGCAGTTCTTC. Translation: CASSQVRVRHNEQFF.

The rearrangement uses TRBV5-1 and TRBJ1-4, with a possible D match to TRBD1 (6 bases). V was clipped by 0 bases and J by 8 bases, with 14 bases between them. The length of the CDR3 is 15 residues. Germline CDR1 SGHRS, CDR2 YFSETQ. CDR3 in DNA: TGCGCCAGCAGCTTGGAGTCAGGGGTTCAGGAAAAACTGTTTTTT. This encodes CASSLESGVQEKLFF.

The chain recombines TRBV5-3 with TRBJ2-7; possibly TRBD2 for D (5 bases). TRBV5-3 is placed among ORFs of uncertain function. The CDR3 spans 14 residues. V lost 6 bases to trimming and J lost 2 bases, with 15 bases between them. In nucleotides, the CDR3 is TGTGCCAGAACCCAACGGGAAGTGACCTACGAGCAGTACTTC. It codes for CARTQREVTYEQYF.

V is TRBV7-2 and J is TRBJ1-5; 12 nucleotides align to TRBD1. V was pared by 5 bases and J by 7 bases, with 6 bases of the junction left unmatched. The CDR3 length is 15 residues. In germline, CDR1 is SGHTA, CDR2 FQGNSA. CDR3 sequence (DNA): TGTGCCAGCAGCGCGGGGACAGGGGGCGAGCAGCCCCAGCATTTT. Translation gives CASSAGTGGEQPQHF. Filled out from reference TRBV7-2 and TRBJ1-5, the complete variable domain reads GAGVSQSPSNKVTEKGKDVELRCDPISGHTALYWYRQSLGQGLEFLIYFQGNSAPDKSGLPSDRFSAERTGGSVSTLTIQRTQQEDSAVYLCASSAGTGGEQPQHFGDGTRLSIL.

The rearrangement joins TRBV10-2 to TRBJ1-6; D is perhaps TRBD1 (5 bases). The V end was cut by 4 bases, the J end by 7 bases, with 11 bases between. The CDR3 has 14 residues. Germline lookup yields CDR1 WSHSY and CDR2 SAAADI. The CDR3 loop is CASSVDRINSPLHF. Here the CDR3 DNA reads TGCGCCAGCAGTGTAGACAGAATAAATTCACCCCTCCACTTT.

This clone was seen only once. The chain links TRBV2 to TRBJ2-5; D might be TRBD1 (5 bases). V lost 11 bases and J 3 bases, leaving 16 bases between the germline ends. Looked up from germline, CDR1 is SNHLY and CDR2 is FYNNEI. This CDR3 has 13 amino acids. This CDR3 reads CAQGSGREETQYF. CDR3 DNA sequence: TGTGCCCAAGGGTCCGGCAGGGAAGAGACCCAGTACTTC.

The chain employs TRBV9 and TRBJ2-1, with 10 bases identical to TRBD2. Germline V CDR1 and CDR2: SGDLS, YYNGEE. The CDR3 consists of 18 residues. V lost 0 bases to trimming and J lost 1 base; unmatched junction nucleotides: 7. This chain's CDR3 is CASSVGGSGGASYNEQFF. The CDR3 DNA is TGTGCCAGCAGCGTAGGAGGGAGCGGGGGGGCATCCTACAATGAGCAGTTCTTC.

The rearrangement uses TRBV6-6 and TRBJ2-1, with 8 bases lining up with TRBD2. Germline V gene data show CDR1 as MNHNY and CDR2 as SVGAGI (reference sequence). Losses at the gene ends were 5 bases for V and 6 bases for J; bases not matched to a gene: 9. This CDR3 spans 15 amino acids. The CDR3 sequence: CASSDSGRGLNEQFF. The DNA of the CDR3 is TGTGCCAGCAGTGACAGCGGGAGAGGGCTCAATGAGCAGTTCTTC.